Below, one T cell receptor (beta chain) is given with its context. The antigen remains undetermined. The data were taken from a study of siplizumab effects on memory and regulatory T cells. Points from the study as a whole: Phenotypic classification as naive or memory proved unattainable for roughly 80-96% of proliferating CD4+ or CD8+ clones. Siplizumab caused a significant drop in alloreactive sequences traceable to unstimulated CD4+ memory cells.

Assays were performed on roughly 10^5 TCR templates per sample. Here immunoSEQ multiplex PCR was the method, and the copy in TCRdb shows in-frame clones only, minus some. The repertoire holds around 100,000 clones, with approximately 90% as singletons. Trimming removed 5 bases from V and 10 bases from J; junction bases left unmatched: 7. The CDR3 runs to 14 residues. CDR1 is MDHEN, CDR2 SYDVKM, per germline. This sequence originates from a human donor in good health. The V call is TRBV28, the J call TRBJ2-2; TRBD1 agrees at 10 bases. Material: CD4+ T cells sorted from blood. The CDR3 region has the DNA TGTGCCAGCAGTAAAGACAGGGGGCGGGAGGAGCTGTTTTTT. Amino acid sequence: CASSKDRGREELFF.